The 3 T cell receptor beta chains listed next were all sequenced from one sample in a study of OX40 agonist ivuxolimab in advanced cancers. This table comes from immunoSEQ multiplex PCR, and its TCRdb copy is limited to in-frame clones, with some not included. The sample holds 70,000 or so clones, 85% seen once. Sample: CD4+ or CD8+ T cells sorted from blood, taken in a trial of the OX40 agonist ivuxolimab. These TCRs come from an adult with an advanced solid tumor such as melanoma, head and neck, liver or kidney cancer.

The chain uses TRBV30 and TRBJ1-2; D is unresolved. Trimming cost V 7 bases and J 7 bases, with 16 bases left between them. Germline V gene sequence: CDR1 GTSNPN, CDR2 SVGIG (reference sequence). This CDR3 region has 12 residues. CDR3 in amino acids: CALTKEVGGYTF. The CDR3 DNA is TGTGCCTTAACGAAGGAGGTGGGTGGCTACACCTTC.

The V and J genes are TRBV11-2 and TRBJ2-1, with 7 bases aligning to TRBD1. J lost 4 bases, V lost 5 bases, and 14 bases had no gene match. Germline CDR1 reads SGHAT; CDR2 reads FQNNGV. This CDR3 contains 17 residues. CDR3 protein: CASSREGGRPIYNEQFF. CDR3 in DNA: TGTGCCAGCAGCCGCGAAGGGGGCCGCCCAATTTACAATGAGCAGTTCTTC.

The V call is TRBV5-6, the J call TRBJ2-1, with D possibly TRBD2 on 5 matching bases. The CDR3 extends over 12 amino acids. Deletions cut 1 base from V and 7 bases from J, with 6 bases between. CDR1 SGHDT and CDR2 YYEEEE come from the germline V gene. CDR3 coding DNA: TGTGCCAGCAGCTTGTGGAGGAATGAGCAGTTCTTC. Its translation is CASSLWRNEQFF. Full variable domain (outside the CDR3, taken from reference TRBV5-6 and TRBJ2-1): DAGVTQSPTHLIKTRGQQVTLRCSPKSGHDTVSWYQQALGQGPQFIFQYYEEEERQRGNFPDRFSGHQFPNYSSELNVNALLLGDSALYLCASSLWRNEQFFGPGTRLTVL.